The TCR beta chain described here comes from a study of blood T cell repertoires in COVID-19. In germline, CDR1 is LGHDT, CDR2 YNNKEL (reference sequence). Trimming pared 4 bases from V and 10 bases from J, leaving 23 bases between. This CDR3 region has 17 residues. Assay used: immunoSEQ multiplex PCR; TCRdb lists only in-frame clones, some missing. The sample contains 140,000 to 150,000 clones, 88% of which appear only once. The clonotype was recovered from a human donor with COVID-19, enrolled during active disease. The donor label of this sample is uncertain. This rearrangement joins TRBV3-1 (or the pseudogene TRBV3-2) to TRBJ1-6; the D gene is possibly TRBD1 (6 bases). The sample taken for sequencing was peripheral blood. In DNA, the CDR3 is TGTGCCAGCAGCCTCCCACAAACACAGGGATTTGGATCACCCCTCCACTTT. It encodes CASSLPQTQGFGSPLHF.